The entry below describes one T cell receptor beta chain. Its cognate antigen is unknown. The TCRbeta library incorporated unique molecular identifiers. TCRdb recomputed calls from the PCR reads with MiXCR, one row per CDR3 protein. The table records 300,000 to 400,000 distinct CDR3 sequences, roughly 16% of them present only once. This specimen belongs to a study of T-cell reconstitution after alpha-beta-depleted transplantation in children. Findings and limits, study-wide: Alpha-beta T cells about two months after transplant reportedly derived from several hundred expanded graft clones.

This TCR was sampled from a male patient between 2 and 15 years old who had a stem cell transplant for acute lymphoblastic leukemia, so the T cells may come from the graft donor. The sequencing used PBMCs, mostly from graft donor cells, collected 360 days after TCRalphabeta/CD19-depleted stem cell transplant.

In nucleotides, the CDR3 is TGTGCCATCAGCCTTGGAATAGGGGGATCAGCTTTCTTT. As protein: CAISLGIGGSAFF. The chain combines TRBV10-3 with TRBJ1-1; tentatively, D is TRBD1 (6 bases). This CDR3 contains 13 residues. Trimming took 6 bases from V and 10 from J, leaving 18 bases between them. Per the germline V gene, CDR1 is ENHRY and CDR2 is SYGVKD.